The 15 T cell receptor beta chains reported below all come from one sample, sequenced in a study of OX40 agonist ivuxolimab in advanced cancers. Produced via immunoSEQ multiplex PCR; TCRdb's table is partial and in-frame only. The data show some 43,000 clones, with approximately 86% seen just once and 30% to 45% held by the top ten. Specimen: CD4+ or CD8+ T cells sorted from blood, collected in a trial of the OX40 agonist ivuxolimab. The receptors were sampled from an adult with an advanced solid tumor such as melanoma, head and neck, liver or kidney cancer.

V gene TRBV7-9 combines with J gene TRBJ1-2, with TRBD1 as a possible D gene (5 bases). CDR3 length: 15 amino acids. V was trimmed by 6 bases and J by 5 bases, leaving 19 bases between them. From germline, CDR1 is SEHNR and CDR2 FQNEAQ (reference sequence). The CDR3 bases are TGTGCCAGCAGATCGGGACCTCTTTGGGGTTATGGCTACACCTTC. Encoded protein: CASRSGPLWGYGYTF.

The chain recombines TRBV2 with TRBJ1-3; D is unclear. Germline V gene lookup returns CDR1 SNHLY and CDR2 FYNNEI. V gave up 2 bases and J gave up 0 bases, with 5 bases separating them. The CDR3 has 14 residues. The DNA of the CDR3 is TGTGCCAGCAGTGAACGGAACTCTGGAAACACCATATATTTT. Its protein is CASSERNSGNTIYF. Full variable domain (remainder filled in from reference TRBV2 and TRBJ1-3): EPEVTQTPSHQVTQMGQEVILRCVPISNHLYFYWYRQILGQKVEFLVSFYNNEISEKSEIFDDQFSVERPDGSNFTLKIRSTKLEDSAMYFCASSERNSGNTIYFGEGSWLTVV.

The chain uses TRBV5-1 and TRBJ2-1; 8 bases agree with TRBD2. Germline V CDR1 and CDR2: SGHRS, YFSETQ. The CDR3 consists of 14 residues. Unmatched junction bases numbered 10, after V lost 4 bases and J lost 10 bases. The CDR3 reads CASSQGLGLSEQFF. CDR3 bases: TGCGCCAGCAGCCAGGGACTAGGCTTGAGCGAGCAGTTCTTC.

The chain carries TRBV6-1 and TRBJ2-7, with D maybe TRBD1 (5 bases). The CDR3 runs to 13 residues. Germline assignment: CDR1 MNHNS and CDR2 SASEGT. Between the trimmed V and J ends, which lost 7 bases and 2 bases, there was a span of 12 bases. This CDR3 reads CASNEPGTYEQYF. Written as DNA, the CDR3 is TGTGCCAGCAACGAACCAGGGACCTACGAGCAGTACTTC.

This sequence joins TRBV5-4 and TRBJ1-2; no firm D call. The V end was cut by 4 bases, the J end by 2 bases, with 18 bases between. The CDR3 is 16 residues long. Germline V CDR1 and CDR2: SGHNT, YYREEE (reference sequence). This chain's CDR3 is CASSPRQAGSNYGYTF. The CDR3 coding sequence is TGTGCCAGCAGCCCCCGTCAGGCGGGGAGCAACTATGGCTACACCTTC. Full variable domain (missing parts from reference TRBV5-4 and TRBJ1-2): ETGVTQSPTHLIKTRGQQVTLRCSSQSGHNTVSWYQQALGQGPQFIFQYYREEENGRGNFPPRFSGLQFPNYSSELNVNALELDDSALYLCASSPRQAGSNYGYTFGSGTRLTVV.

This sequence joins TRBV11-2 and TRBJ2-7; D gene uncertain. With 5 bases removed from V and 6 bases from J, the gap between germline ends came to 8 bases. Looked up from germline, CDR1 is SGHAT and CDR2 is FQNNGV. This CDR3 spans 11 amino acids. CDR3 amino acids: CASSLLREQYF. The CDR3, as DNA: TGTGCCAGCAGCCTTCTCCGCGAGCAGTACTTC. The whole variable domain, filled in from reference TRBV11-2 and TRBJ2-7, reads EAGVAQSPRYKIIEKRQSVAFWCNPISGHATLYWYQQILGQGPKLLIQFQNNGVVDDSQLPKDRFSAERLKGVDSTLKIQPAKLEDSAVYLCASSLLREQYFGPGTRLTVT.

The V gene is TRBV19, the J gene TRBJ2-4; no definite D call. The CDR3 is made up of 16 amino acids. Deletions cut 5 bases from V and 1 base from J, with 15 bases between. Looked up from germline, CDR1 is LNHDA and CDR2 is SQIVND (reference sequence). In DNA, the CDR3 is TGTGCCAGTAGTCCGGGCCCCGACCTCGCCAAAAACATTCAGTACTTC. It codes for CASSPGPDLAKNIQYF.

The rearrangement joins TRBV28 to TRBJ1-2, with 7 positions matching TRBD1. The V segment lost 8 bases and the J segment 0 bases; nucleotides outside the gene matches: 3. This CDR3 spans 13 amino acids. Germline CDR1 is MDHEN and CDR2 is SYDVKM. This CDR3 is CASLRGPNYGYTF. In nucleotides, the CDR3 is TGTGCCAGCTTGAGGGGGCCTAACTATGGCTACACCTTC.

The chain employs TRBV11-2 and TRBJ1-2; D gene uncertain. The V and J ends lost 0 bases and 2 bases respectively, with 7 bases between them. Germline assignment: CDR1 SGHAT and CDR2 FQNNGV. The CDR3 contains 14 residues. CDR3 sequence: CASSLDRVNYGYTF. Here the CDR3 DNA reads TGTGCCAGCAGCTTAGATAGAGTCAACTATGGCTACACCTTC.

The chain has TRBV2 and TRBJ1-4; TRBD1 might be the D (5 bases). CDR1 and CDR2 (germline): SNHLY, FYNNEI. The CDR3 sequence is 14 residues long. V was trimmed by 7 bases and J by 0 bases, leaving 9 bases between them. The chain's CDR3 is CASIRVATNEKLFF. The CDR3 coding sequence is TGTGCCAGCATCAGGGTTGCAACTAATGAAAAACTGTTTTTT.

The CDR3 sequence: CASSEGGRISNQPQHF. DNA of the CDR3: TGTGCCAGCAGTGAGGGGGGACGGATTAGCAATCAGCCCCAGCATTTT. The V gene is TRBV2, the J gene TRBJ1-5; D is perhaps TRBD1 (5 bases). V was cut by 3 bases and J by 0 bases, with 12 bases left in between. This CDR3 is built from 16 residues. Germline V gene sequence: CDR1 SNHLY, CDR2 FYNNEI.

This clone was seen more than once but under ten times. This chain links TRBV29-1 with TRBJ2-2; 9 positions agree with TRBD2. The CDR3 is 14 amino acids. V lost 3 bases, J lost 6 bases, and 5 bases stayed unmatched. Germline CDR1 is SQVTM and CDR2 is ANQGSEA. The CDR3 DNA reads as TGCAGCGTTGATCTTAGCGGGAGTGCCGGGGAGCTGTTTTTT. It encodes CSVDLSGSAGELFF.

J is TRBJ2-6 and V is TRBV15, with a weak D call TRBD2 (5 bases). The ends were cut back, 2 bases at V and 2 bases at J, with 10 bases in the middle. CDR1 is LNHNV and CDR2 is YYDKDF in the germline V gene (reference sequence). The CDR3 length is 16 residues. As DNA, the CDR3 is TGTGCCACCAGCAGAAACGGGCGGGCTGGGGCCAACGTCCTGACTTTC. Translated: CATSRNGRAGANVLTF.

The V and J genes are TRBV6-1 and TRBJ1-3, with D uncertain. In germline, CDR1 is MNHNS, CDR2 SASEGT. The CDR3 length is 13 residues. Trimming cost V 4 bases and J 0 bases, with 4 bases left between them. The CDR3 coding sequence is TGTGCCAGCAGTGGACACTCTGGAAACACCATATATTTT. Translating gives CASSGHSGNTIYF.

J is TRBJ2-7 and V is TRBV7-8; D gene uncertain. The germline V gene has CDR1 SGHVS and CDR2 FQNEAQ. This CDR3 is 13 amino acids long. Trimming left V 2 bases short and J 4 bases short, with 9 bases between. The CDR3 DNA follows: TGTGCCAGCAGCTTAAACACGCAATACGAGCAGTACTTC. This sequence encodes CASSLNTQYEQYF.